The rows below give T cell receptor beta chains drawn from one sample of a study of T cells in Graves' hyperthyroidism and ophthalmopathy. TCRdb re-derived calls from the multiplex PCR reads in MiXCR, one entry per CDR3 protein. The table includes about 640,000 distinct CDR3 sequences, about 45% detected once. The sample comprised peripheral blood or thyroid tissue (not recorded which). The receptors derive from an adult man with Graves' disease, either hyperthyroidism or ophthalmopathy (not recorded which). Each CDR3 is given with its conserved first and last residue. A D gene is named only where the DNA matches it firmly. Part of the rows lack a size; the others show once, few, many or a class for expanded clones.

d_gene	abundance	j_gene	v_gene	CDR3aa	CDR3nt
NA	NA	TRBJ1-1	TRBV7-9	CASSLIGEAEAFF	TGTGCCAGCAGCTTAATAGGGGAAGCTGAAGCTTTCTTT
NA	many	TRBJ1-6	TRBV29-1	CSVRGGSGDNSPLHF	TGCAGCGTTCGCGGGGGATCAGGGGATAATTCACCCCTCCACTTT
NA	many	TRBJ1-5	TRBV2	CASSRDSFNQPQHF	TGTGCCAGCAGTCGAGACAGCTTCAATCAGCCCCAGCATTTT
TRBD1	NA	TRBJ1-5	TRBV2	CASSATGVINQPQHF	TGTGCCAGCAGTGCTACAGGGGTTATCAATCAGCCCCAGCATTTT
TRBD1	many	TRBJ1-2	TRBV29-1	CSVEDRQGHYGYTF	TGCAGCGTTGAAGATCGACAGGGGCACTATGGCTACACCTTC
TRBD1	NA	TRBJ1-2	TRBV7-9	CASSFLGGEFGYTF	TGCGCCAGCAGCTTTCTAGGGGGCGAATTTGGCTACACCTTC
TRBD1	NA	TRBJ2-5	TRBV25-1	CASSGGQGAETQYF	TGTGCCAGCAGCGGGGGACAGGGGGCGGAGACCCAGTACTTC
NA	once	TRBJ1-5	TRBV2	CASDIRGYQPQHF	TGTGCTAGTGATATACGTGGGTATCAGCCCCAGCATTTT
TRBD1	NA	TRBJ1-5	TRBV7-9	CASPDRGQPQHF	TGTGCCAGCCCGGACAGGGGTCAGCCCCAGCATTTT
NA	NA	TRBJ1-2	TRBV29-1	CSVEAGGRYGYTF	TGCAGCGTTGAAGCTGGGGGAAGATATGGCTACACCTTC
TRBD1	few	TRBJ1-4	TRBV6-1	CASSEGTGVNEKLFF	TGTGCCAGCAGTGAAGGAACAGGGGTTAACGAAAAACTGTTTTTT
TRBD1	NA	TRBJ1-2	TRBV29-1	CSVERDRADYTF	TGCAGCGTTGAGCGGGACAGGGCAGACTACACCTTC
NA	NA	TRBJ2-2	TRBV20-1	CSARVRATGELFF	TGCAGTGCTAGAGTCCGGGCGACCGGGGAGCTGTTTTTT
NA	NA	TRBJ2-2	TRBV24-1	CATATENTGELFF	TGTGCCACCGCCACAGAGAACACCGGGGAGCTGTTTTTT
TRBD2	NA	TRBJ2-5	TRBV13	CASSVGTSGGLFQETQYF	TGTGCCAGCAGCGTAGGGACTAGCGGGGGGCTATTCCAAGAGACCCAGTACTTC
NA	many	TRBJ1-2	TRBV15	CATSREGALYGYTF	TGTGCCACCAGCAGAGAGGGGGCACTCTATGGCTACACCTTC
TRBD2	few	TRBJ2-7	TRBV20-1	CSASPGGGSSYEQYF	TGCAGTGCTTCGCCCGGGGGGGGCAGCTCCTACGAGCAGTACTTC
NA	NA	TRBJ2-2	TRBV14	CASSQVGDSNTGELFF	TGTGCCAGCAGCCAAGTAGGGGACTCCAACACCGGGGAGCTGTTTTTT
NA	NA	TRBJ1-1	TRBV9	CASSVGYLNTEAFF	TGTGCCAGCAGCGTAGGGTACCTGAACACTGAAGCTTTCTTT
TRBD2	few	TRBJ2-5	TRBV20-1	CSARPLAVLETQYF	TGCAGTGCTAGGCCCCTAGCGGTACTAGAGACCCAGTACTTC
NA	few	TRBJ1-1	TRBV6-1	CASSEGGASTEAFF	TGTGCCAGCAGCGAAGGGGGGGCGAGCACTGAAGCTTTCTTT
NA	NA	TRBJ2-7	TRBV7-3	CASSSALASDEQYF	TGTGCCAGCAGCTCAGCGCTAGCCTCCGACGAACAGTACTTC
TRBD1	NA	TRBJ2-2	TRBV29-1	CSVNRGENTGELFF	TGCAGCGTTAACAGGGGGGAGAACACCGGGGAGCTGTTTTTT
NA	NA	TRBJ2-5	TRBV2	CASSWTVVQETQYF	TGTGCCAGCAGTTGGACAGTTGTACAAGAGACCCAGTACTTC
NA	NA	TRBJ2-5	TRBV6-5	CASSWGSLGAAETQYF	TGTGCCAGCAGTTGGGGGTCATTGGGGGCCGCGGAGACCCAGTACTTC
TRBD1	NA	TRBJ1-2	TRBV6-5	CASTPNRGYGYTF	TGTGCCAGCACCCCAAACAGGGGGTATGGCTACACCTTC
TRBD1	NA	TRBJ1-2	TRBV2	CASSEGQGWYYGYTF	TGTGCCAGCAGTGAAGGACAGGGGTGGTACTATGGCTACACCTTC
NA	few	TRBJ1-1	TRBV10-3	CAISDYVEGTEAFF	TGTGCCATCAGTGATTATGTGGAGGGGACTGAAGCTTTCTTT
NA	NA	TRBJ1-5	TRBV20-1	CSPRVGGNQPQHF	TGCAGCCCCAGGGTGGGGGGCAATCAGCCCCAGCATTTT
NA	few	TRBJ1-2	TRBV6-5	CASSYSGHPNYGYTF	TGTGCCAGCAGTTACTCAGGACATCCTAACTATGGCTACACCTTC
NA	NA	TRBJ2-7	TRBV5-6	CASSLVIEGFDEQYF	TGTGCCAGCAGCTTGGTGATAGAGGGATTCGACGAGCAGTACTTC
NA	NA	TRBJ1-2	TRBV2	CASNEDRWGNNYGYTF	TGTGCCAGCAATGAAGATAGGTGGGGGAATAACTATGGCTACACCTTC
NA	NA	TRBJ2-3	TRBV20-1	CSARPTDTQYF	TGCAGTGCTAGACCAACAGATACGCAGTATTTT
NA	NA	TRBJ2-7	TRBV20-1	CSARAGQPLQYF	TGCAGTGCTAGAGCCGGGCAGCCCCTTCAGTACTTC
TRBD1	NA	TRBJ1-2	TRBV5-1	CASSLARGVNYGYTF	TGCGCCAGCAGCTTGGCCAGGGGGGTAAACTATGGCTACACCTTC
NA	NA	TRBJ2-7	TRBV19	CASSIGEDSSYEQYF	TGTGCCAGTAGTATTGGTGAGGACAGCTCCTACGAGCAGTACTTC
NA	many	TRBJ1-2	TRBV19	CASSIRQAGGYTF	TGTGCCAGTAGTATTCGACAGGCGGGTGGCTACACCTTC
NA	few	TRBJ1-2	TRBV9	CASSARRQAQNYGYTF	TGTGCCAGCAGCGCCCGAAGACAGGCTCAGAACTATGGCTACACCTTC
TRBD1	many	TRBJ1-6	TRBV19	CASQGQGGSTPLHF	TGTGCCAGCCAGGGACAGGGTGGTTCAACACCCCTCCACTTT
NA	NA	TRBJ1-1	TRBV9	CASSSGQRSEAFF	TGTGCCAGCAGCTCTGGACAGAGGAGTGAAGCTTTCTTT